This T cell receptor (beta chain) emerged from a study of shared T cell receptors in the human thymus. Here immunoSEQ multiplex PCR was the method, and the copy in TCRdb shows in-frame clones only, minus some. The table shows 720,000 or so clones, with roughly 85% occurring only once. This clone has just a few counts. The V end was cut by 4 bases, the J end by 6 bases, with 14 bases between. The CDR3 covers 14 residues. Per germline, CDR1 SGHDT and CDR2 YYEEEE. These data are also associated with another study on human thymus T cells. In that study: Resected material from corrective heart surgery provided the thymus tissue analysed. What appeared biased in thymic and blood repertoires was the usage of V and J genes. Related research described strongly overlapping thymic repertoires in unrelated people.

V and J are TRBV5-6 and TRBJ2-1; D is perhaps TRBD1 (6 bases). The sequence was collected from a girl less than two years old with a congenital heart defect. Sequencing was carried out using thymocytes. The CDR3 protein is CASSLPRGGNEQFF. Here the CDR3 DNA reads TGTGCCAGCAGCCTTCCGAGAGGGGGCAATGAGCAGTTCTTC.